The following is a T cell receptor (beta chain) sequence with its context. Its specificity is unknown. These data originate in a study of cytomegalovirus exposure and HLA in healthy donors. PCR was performed using 60 Vbeta and 13 Jbeta primers. Assay used: immunoSEQ multiplex PCR; TCRdb lists only in-frame clones, some missing. The table shows 180,000 or so clones, with approximately 80% occurring only once. This cohort consisted of healthy bone marrow donors. Study-wide points: A later analysis linked 16,951 TCR beta sequences to HLA alleles at 0.05 false discovery rate. Later analysis associated a missense DCLRE1C variant with TCR beta V- and J-gene trimming. A prior analysis recorded that most TCR beta V segments were productive about 87% or about 30% of the time.

The material sequenced was PBMCs. This TCR was recovered from a girl aged 5-17 years in good health and CMV-seropositive.

The CDR3 protein is CASSDRAMNEKLFF. The CDR3 DNA sequence: TGTGCCAGTAGTGACAGGGCCATGAATGAAAAACTGTTTTTT. The rearrangement links TRBV19 to TRBJ1-4; 7 bases match TRBD1. CDR1 and CDR2 from the germline V gene are LNHDA and SQIVND (reference sequence). The CDR3 extends over 14 amino acids. V shed 5 bases, J shed 5 bases, and the junction held 5 bases outside the gene matches.